This entry features one T cell receptor (beta chain) sequence. Authors' processing steps: From reference gene primer amplification, estimates of nucleated cell counts were derived. Sequencing was performed with immunoSEQ multiplex PCR; in TCRdb, only in-frame clones are kept and a portion is missing. V, J and clone size were drawn from that table, and D and trimming were deduced from the DNA. Among some 63,000 clones listed, 79% were seen once. These data are taken from a study of blood T cell repertoires in COVID-19. Overall study: Specimens from acute and convalescent COVID-19 originated in the United States, Italy and Spain. PBMCs, B-cell-depleted T cells, or T cells provided the cDNA or gDNA that made up the material.

This CDR3 comprises 14 residues. Germline CDR1 and CDR2: KGHSH and LQKENI. With 4 bases removed from V and 2 bases from J, the gap between germline ends came to 11 bases. The sequence was obtained from a human donor in a cohort sampled during active COVID-19. The sample comprised peripheral blood. The V and J genes are TRBV18 and TRBJ2-5, with a weak D call TRBD2 (6 bases). CDR3 region: CASSRAGGQETQYF. CDR3 DNA sequence: TGTGCCAGCTCACGAGCTGGAGGGCAAGAGACCCAGTACTTC. The full variable domain, with the rest looked up from reference TRBV18 and TRBJ2-5, is NAGVMQNPRHLVRRRGQEARLRCSPMKGHSHVYWYRQLPEEGLKFMVYLQKENIIDESGMPKERFSAEFPKEGPSILRIQQVVRGDSAAYFCASSRAGGQETQYFGPGTRLLVL.